The next 24 T cell receptor beta chains were all read from a single sample in a study of T cells in Graves' hyperthyroidism and ophthalmopathy. The investigators amplified TCR beta CDR3 regions from RNA transcripts. When the TCR CDR3 underwent first-round RT-PCR, the HTBI primer set was used. TCRdb re-called the multiplex PCR reads through MiXCR, storing one row per CDR3 protein. The data show under 450,000 distinct CDR3 sequences, about 15% seen once. Sequenced sample: blood. Source of these receptors: a woman in her late teens or twenties with Graves' hyperthyroidism.

The V and J genes are TRBV6-6 and TRBJ1-3; tentatively, D is TRBD1 (5 bases). Germline loops: CDR1 MNHNY, CDR2 SVGAGI (reference sequence). The CDR3 totals 17 residues. Trimming stripped 0 bases from V and 1 base from J, with 13 bases between. CDR3 DNA sequence: TGTGCCAGCAGTTACTCGGGGACCGGCGGATCTGGAAACACCATATATTTT. Translation gives CASSYSGTGGSGNTIYF.

This clonotype was counted ten times or more. The V and J genes are TRBV7-3 and TRBJ2-2, with 7 bases identical to TRBD2. The CDR3 spans 18 residues. Germline V CDR1 and CDR2: SGHTA, FQGTGA. V dropped 0 bases and J dropped 4; count of bases not matched to a gene: 11. The CDR3 DNA reads TGTGCCAGCAGCTTAACGTTAAGCGGGACTCCAGGCACCGGGGAGCTGTTTTTT. Its protein product is CASSLTLSGTPGTGELFF.

This clonotype was seen many times. This chain connects TRBV2 to TRBJ1-6, with D possibly being TRBD1 (5 bases). With 3 bases removed from V and 7 bases from J, the gap between germline ends came to 13 bases. CDR3 length equals 15 residues. Germline lookup yields CDR1 SNHLY and CDR2 FYNNEI. CDR3 DNA sequence: TGTGCCAGCAGTGATTTAGGGACCGTAAATTCACCCCTCCACTTT. It yields the protein CASSDLGTVNSPLHF.

This clonotype has ten or more counts. The rearrangement links TRBV20-1 to TRBJ2-3; 13 bases match TRBD2. Germline V lookup: CDR1 DFQATT, CDR2 SNEGSKA (reference sequence). The V segment lost 4 bases and the J segment 2 bases; nucleotides outside the gene matches: 9. The CDR3 contains 17 residues. The CDR3 loop reads CSAIGLAGDEDTDTQYF. The CDR3 DNA sequence: TGCAGTGCTATTGGACTAGCGGGAGATGAGGACACAGATACGCAGTATTTT.

Ten or more counts support this clonotype. The chain joins TRBV12-3 or TRBV12-4 to TRBJ2-2; D is possibly TRBD2 (6 bases). The CDR3 spans 13 residues. The V and J ends lost 7 bases and 3 bases respectively, with 9 bases between them. For the CDR3, the DNA is TGTGCCAGCAAAGGGGACTACACCGGGGAGCTGTTTTTT. Encoded protein: CASKGDYTGELFF.

This clonotype was observed many times. The rearrangement links TRBV5-1 to TRBJ2-7; D is undetermined. Germline V gene data show CDR1 as SGHRS and CDR2 as YFSETQ. Trimming left V 3 bases short and J 5 bases short, with 9 bases between. This CDR3 has 12 amino acids. CDR3 loop: CASSSYPDEQYF. As DNA, the CDR3 is TGCGCCAGCAGCTCTTACCCTGACGAGCAGTACTTC. Based on the CDR3 plus reference TRBV5-1 and TRBJ2-7, the full variable domain is KAGVTQTPRYLIKTRGQQVTLSCSPISGHRSVSWYQQTPGQGLQFLFEYFSETQRNKGNFPGRFSGRQFSNSRSEMNVSTLELGDSALYLCASSSYPDEQYFGPGTRLTVT.

This clonotype was recorded many times. V usage is TRBV5-5 and J usage is TRBJ1-6; D perhaps matches TRBD1 (5 bases). Per the germline V gene, CDR1 is SGHKS and CDR2 is YYEKEE (reference sequence). The CDR3 contains 16 residues. With 0 bases removed from V and 9 bases from J, the gap between germline ends came to 16 bases. The CDR3 bases are TGTGCCAGCAGCTTGGTGCCGGGGGTAGGAGGTTCACCCCTCCACTTT. This encodes CASSLVPGVGGSPLHF.

This clonotype showed up many times. The chain carries TRBV3-1 and TRBJ2-3, with a possible D match to TRBD1 (6 bases). The CDR3 is 15 residues long. Trimming removed 1 base at V and 5 bases at J, with 13 bases between. Germline V gene sequence: CDR1 LGHDT, CDR2 YNNKEL (reference sequence). The CDR3 DNA follows: TGTGCCAGCAGCCAAGGCCCAGGGGTGGTAGATACGCAGTATTTT. Protein sequence: CASSQGPGVVDTQYF.

The sample holds many counts of this clonotype. The V call is TRBV5-1, the J call TRBJ1-2; possible D gene TRBD1, 5 bases. The CDR3 has 12 residues. Germline V CDR1 and CDR2: SGHRS, YFSETQ. V was shortened by 0 bases and J by 7 bases, with 7 bases between the two germline ends. DNA of the CDR3: TGCGCCAGCAGCTTGGCCCAGGGTGGCTACACCTTC. It is translated as CASSLAQGGYTF. The full variable domain, with the rest looked up from reference TRBV5-1 and TRBJ1-2, is KAGVTQTPRYLIKTRGQQVTLSCSPISGHRSVSWYQQTPGQGLQFLFEYFSETQRNKGNFPGRFSGRQFSNSRSEMNVSTLELGDSALYLCASSLAQGGYTFGSGTRLTVV.

This clonotype was recorded at least ten times. The chain joins TRBV11-3 to TRBJ2-5; 7 bases fit TRBD2. J gave up 9 bases and V 4 bases, and 14 bases lay outside the gene matches. In germline, CDR1 is SGHNT, CDR2 YENEEA. The CDR3 is made up of 15 amino acids. CDR3 loop: CASSSRAGELVAQYF. The CDR3 DNA reads TGTGCCAGCAGCTCCCGGGCGGGGGAGCTGGTGGCCCAGTACTTC.

This clonotype was seen repeatedly, ten times or more. The genes are TRBV28 and TRBJ2-3, with 7 bases matching TRBD1. Germline V gene lookup returns CDR1 MDHEN and CDR2 SYDVKM. V lost 8 bases and J lost 3; bases outside the gene matches: 5. The length of the CDR3 is 13 residues. The chain's CDR3 is CASHRGQTDTQYF. The CDR3 DNA sequence: TGTGCCAGCCACAGGGGACAGACAGATACGCAGTATTTT.

This clonotype was detected ten times or more. The V gene is TRBV5-1, the J gene TRBJ2-7; D not resolved. This CDR3 has 16 residues. V was cut by 0 bases and J by 5 bases, with 18 bases left in between. Germline CDR1 SGHRS, CDR2 YFSETQ. The CDR3 spells CASSLGPRAGGNEQYF. CDR3 sequence (DNA): TGCGCCAGCAGCTTGGGCCCCCGGGCCGGTGGGAACGAGCAGTACTTC.

A remark on this clonotype: A much larger clone is a single base away; this may be a read error. The V call is TRBV27, the J call TRBJ2-1; 8 positions agree with TRBD1. The CDR3 runs to 17 residues. The V gene's germline CDR1 is MNHEY and CDR2 SMNVEV (reference sequence). CDR3 sequence: CASSLSGTGKTYSEQFF. CDR3 nucleotides: TGTGCCAGCAGTTTATCGGGGACAGGCAAAACCTACAGTGAGCAGTTCTTC.

This clonotype was detected ten times or more. V and J are TRBV20-1 and TRBJ2-1; 8 nucleotides match TRBD1. This CDR3 is 15 amino acids long. After removal of 6 bases from V and 4 bases from J, the junction contained 11 bases not matched to a gene. Germline lookup yields CDR1 DFQATT and CDR2 SNEGSKA (reference sequence). The CDR3 spells CSAENRDRSYNEQFF. CDR3 nucleotides: TGCAGTGCGGAGAACCGGGACAGGTCTTACAATGAGCAGTTCTTC.

Many counts were recorded for this clonotype. The chain joins TRBV6-5 to TRBJ2-7; no clear D gene. Between the trimmed V and J ends, which lost 0 bases and 1 base, there was a span of 13 bases. Germline CDR1 is MNHEY and CDR2 is SVGAGI. This CDR3 has 16 residues. The CDR3 DNA is TGTGCCAGCAGTTACTCGATGGGTAGTGCGTCCTACGAGCAGTACTTC. This codes for CASSYSMGSASYEQYF.

There are many counts of this clonotype. This sequence joins TRBV3-1 and TRBJ1-1, with D maybe TRBD1 (5 bases). The germline V and J ends were trimmed by 1 base and 3 bases, with 9 bases remaining between them. The CDR3 has 14 residues. CDR1 is LGHDT and CDR2 is YNNKEL in the germline V gene (reference sequence). Written as DNA, the CDR3 is TGTGCCAGCAGCCAAGCCGGGGGGGACACTGAAGCTTTCTTT. Translated, it gives CASSQAGGDTEAFF.

The chain uses TRBV30 and TRBJ2-2; 8 bases are a match to TRBD2. With 4 bases clipped from V and 7 bases from J, the junction kept 5 bases outside the gene matches. The germline gives CDR1 GTSNPN, CDR2 SVGIG (reference sequence). The CDR3 loop spans 13 amino acids. The DNA for the CDR3 is TGTGCCTGGAAAAGCGGGGGTAGCGGGGAGCTGTTTTTT. This codes for CAWKSGGSGELFF.

This clonotype was counted only a few times. The chain recombines TRBV29-1 with TRBJ2-3, with 8 bases fitting TRBD2. The CDR3 length is 15 residues. Germline-derived CDR1 and CDR2 are SQVTM and ANQGSEA. The J segment lost 6 bases and the V segment lost 6 bases, leaving 14 bases of the junction unmatched. CDR3 coding DNA: TGCAGCGTGACAACTAGCGGTAGGGAGACGGATACGCAGTATTTT. Its protein is CSVTTSGRETDTQYF.

In this sample, this clonotype turned up many times. The rearrangement links TRBV7-3 to TRBJ2-3; D gene uncertain. The germline V gene has CDR1 SGHTA and CDR2 FQGTGA. The CDR3 totals 13 residues. V lost 5 bases and J lost 3, with 9 bases in between. The CDR3 DNA follows: TGTGCCAGCAGCCTCCTTGAGACAGATACGCAGTATTTT. Its protein product is CASSLLETDTQYF.

This clonotype was detected ten times or more. The chain has TRBV3-1 and TRBJ2-3, with 12 bases matching TRBD2. V gave up 4 bases and J gave up 3 bases; unmatched junction bases: 5. CDR1 and CDR2 from the germline V gene are LGHDT and YNNKEL (reference sequence). CDR3 length equals 16 residues. The CDR3: CASSRRLAGVTDTQYF. The DNA for the CDR3 is TGTGCCAGCAGCCGAAGACTAGCGGGAGTGACAGATACGCAGTATTTT.

This clonotype was seen a few times. This chain connects TRBV20-1 to TRBJ2-1; 7 bases align to TRBD2. After removal of 1 base from V and 0 bases from J, the junction contained 3 bases not matched to a gene. This CDR3 has 15 amino acids. Germline loops: CDR1 DFQATT, CDR2 SNEGSKA (reference sequence). The CDR3 bases are TGCAGTGCTAGAGGGCGCGGGGGCTCCTACAATGAGCAGTTCTTC. Its protein product is CSARGRGGSYNEQFF.

This clonotype has more than one count but fewer than ten. This sequence joins TRBV14 and TRBJ1-1; no definite D call. The CDR3 is 12 amino acids. Germline-derived CDR1 and CDR2 are SGHDN and FVKESK. V was pared by 4 bases and J by 11 bases, with 14 bases between. The CDR3 spells CASSPTRAEAFF. The CDR3 region has the DNA TGTGCCAGCAGCCCAACCCGCGCCGAGGCTTTCTTT.

The chain combines TRBV9 with TRBJ2-7; 10 nucleotides line up with TRBD2. Germline loops: CDR1 SGDLS, CDR2 YYNGEE. The CDR3 runs 19 residues. Losses at the gene ends were 4 bases for V and 3 bases for J; bases not matched to a gene: 19. CDR3 sequence reads: CASSPRDGLGASGSYEQYF. The CDR3 nucleotides are TGTGCCAGCAGCCCCAGGGATGGTCTTGGGGCTAGCGGGAGCTACGAGCAGTACTTC.

This clonotype was picked up many times. The chain uses TRBV11-2 and TRBJ2-6; 14 positions agree with TRBD2. V gave up 5 bases and J gave up 2 bases; unmatched junction bases: 11. Per the germline V gene, CDR1 is SGHAT and CDR2 is FQNNGV. This CDR3 is built from 20 residues. The CDR3 bases are TGTGCCAGCAGCCCTCTCAGTGGGACTAGCGGGAGAACTGGGGCCAACGTCCTGACTTTC. This encodes CASSPLSGTSGRTGANVLTF. Combining the CDR3 with reference TRBV11-2 and TRBJ2-6 gives the whole variable domain EAGVAQSPRYKIIEKRQSVAFWCNPISGHATLYWYQQILGQGPKLLIQFQNNGVVDDSQLPKDRFSAERLKGVDSTLKIQPAKLEDSAVYLCASSPLSGTSGRTGANVLTFGAGSRLTVL.